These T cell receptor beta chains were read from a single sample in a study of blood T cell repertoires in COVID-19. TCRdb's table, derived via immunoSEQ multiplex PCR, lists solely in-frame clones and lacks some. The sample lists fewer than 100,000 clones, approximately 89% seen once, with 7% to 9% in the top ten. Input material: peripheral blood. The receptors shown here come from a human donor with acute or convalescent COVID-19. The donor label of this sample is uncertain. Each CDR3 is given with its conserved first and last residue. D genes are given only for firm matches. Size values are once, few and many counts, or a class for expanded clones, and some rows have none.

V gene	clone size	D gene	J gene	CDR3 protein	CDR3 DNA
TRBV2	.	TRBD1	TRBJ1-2	CASSEALGTGGVNYGYTF	TGTGCCAGCAGTGAAGCGCTTGGGACAGGGGGCGTTAACTATGGCTACACCTTC
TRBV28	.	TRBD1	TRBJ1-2	CASSFPRRGNYGYTF	TGTGCCAGCAGTTTCCCGCGCAGGGGGAACTATGGCTACACCTTC
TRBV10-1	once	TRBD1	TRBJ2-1	CASSEDRGLYNEQFF	TGCGCCAGCAGTGAGGACAGGGGGCTCTACAATGAGCAGTTCTTC
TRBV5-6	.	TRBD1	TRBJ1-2	CASSFVGQAYGYTF	TGTGCCAGCAGCTTTGTGGGACAGGCCTATGGCTACACCTTC
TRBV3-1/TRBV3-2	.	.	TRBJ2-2	CASSSGGELFF	TGTGCCAGCAGTAGCGGCGGGGAGCTGTTTTTT
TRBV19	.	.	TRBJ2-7	CASSNPGEQYF	TGTGCCAGTAGTAACCCAGGGGAGCAGTACTTC
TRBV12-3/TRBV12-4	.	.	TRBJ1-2	CASSLSQAGYTF	TGTGCCAGCAGTTTGAGCCAGGCAGGCTACACCTTC
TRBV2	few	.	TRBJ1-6	CASDSPGRRTYNSPLHF	TGTGCCAGCGACTCTCCGGGAAGGCGAACCTATAATTCACCCCTCCACTTT
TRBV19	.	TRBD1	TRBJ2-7	CASSKGQGLEQYF	TGTGCCAGTAGTAAAGGACAGGGGCTCGAGCAGTACTTC
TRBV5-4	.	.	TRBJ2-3	CASSLNGGRTDTQYF	TGTGCCAGCAGCTTGAATGGGGGCAGAACAGATACGCAGTATTTT
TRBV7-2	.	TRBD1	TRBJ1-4	CASSSRGNEKLFF	TGTGCCAGCAGCAGCAGGGGGAATGAAAAACTGTTTTTT
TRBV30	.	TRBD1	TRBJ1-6	CAWKGTGESSPLHF	TGTGCCTGGAAAGGTACAGGGGAAAGTTCACCCCTCCACTTT
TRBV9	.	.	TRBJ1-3	CASSSHRTGPRNTIYF	TGTGCCAGCAGCTCCCACCGTACAGGGCCCCGAAACACCATATATTTT